The entry that follows covers one T cell receptor beta chain sequence. The antigen is undetermined. V shed 10 bases and J shed 3 bases, with 18 bases lying between them. Germline CDR1 KGHSH, CDR2 LQKENI. CDR3 length: 14 amino acids. The sample comes from a study of a mutant IDH1 vaccine in newly diagnosed glioma. Libraries were prepared by immunoSEQ multiplex PCR; TCRdb keeps only in-frame clonotypes and omits some of them. This sample yields about 38,000 clones, of which 75% to 85% are seen a single time; roughly an eighth belongs to the top ten. This sample's time point: week 5, during vaccination. Every single dose of the vaccine, 300 ug of mutant IDH1 20-mer peptide, came with topical imiquimod.

This sequence originates from a man aged 45-65 years with glioma. The rearrangement links TRBV18 to TRBJ1-1; D is unresolved. The specimen comprised PBMCs, sampled from a glioma patient whose treatment included an IDH1 peptide vaccine. The CDR3 spells CATQERVHDTEAFF. The CDR3 coding sequence is TGTGCCACCCAGGAGAGAGTGCATGACACTGAAGCTTTCTTT.